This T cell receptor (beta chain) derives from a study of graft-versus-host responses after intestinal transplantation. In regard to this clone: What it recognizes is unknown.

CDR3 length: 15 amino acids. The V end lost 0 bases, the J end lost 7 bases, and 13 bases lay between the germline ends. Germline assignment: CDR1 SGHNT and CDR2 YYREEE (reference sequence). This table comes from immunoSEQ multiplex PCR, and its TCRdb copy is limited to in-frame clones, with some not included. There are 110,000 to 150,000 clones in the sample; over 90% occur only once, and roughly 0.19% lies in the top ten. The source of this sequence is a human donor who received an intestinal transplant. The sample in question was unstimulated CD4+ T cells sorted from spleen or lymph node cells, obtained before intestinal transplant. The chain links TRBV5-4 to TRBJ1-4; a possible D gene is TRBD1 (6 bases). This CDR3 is CASSLGGRGVEKLFF. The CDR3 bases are TGTGCCAGCAGCTTGGGGGGGCGCGGGGTTGAAAAACTGTTTTTT.